This T cell receptor (beta chain) comes out of a study of cytomegalovirus exposure and HLA in healthy donors. Turning to the study itself: Previous work identified some 120 million unique TCR beta sequences from 200 million or so T cells. Study-wide findings and caveats: Overall, some 160 TCR beta chains were annotated as cytomegalovirus-associated. Usually a TCR sequence was rare, but some public TCRs were found in many donors. Immune exposure information comprised only CMV serostatus.

The length of the CDR3 is 13 residues. Germline CDR1 reads SNHLY; CDR2 reads FYNNEI. V was pared by 6 bases and J by 4 bases, with 13 bases between. A note on this clone: Its target is unknown.

Researchers ran the PCR with 60 Vbeta and 13 Jbeta primers. Using immunoSEQ multiplex PCR, the repertoire was profiled, and TCRdb retains in-frame clones only, with some absent. The data contain about 200,000 clones, roughly 68% of them singletons. The material sequenced was PBMCs. This receptor was identified in a woman aged 25 to 39 in good health and CMV-seronegative. V is TRBV2 and J is TRBJ2-7; D call uncertain. This CDR3 reads CASRNYVGYEQYF. The CDR3 DNA follows: TGTGCCAGCAGGAACTACGTCGGTTACGAGCAGTACTTC.